This T cell receptor beta chain was sequenced during a study of T-cell reconstitution after alpha-beta-depleted transplantation in children. Regarding the study as a whole: By about two months after transplant, alpha-beta T cells reportedly arose from several hundred graft clones that had expanded. The origin of high day-60 TCRbeta diversity in some patients lay in surviving recipient T cells and thymic progenitors. Hyperexpanded clones declined; after one year, newly produced T cells mostly supplied diversity.

The CDR3 runs 13 residues. V was cut by 0 bases and J by 6 bases, with 6 bases left in between. Germline CDR1 and CDR2: LGHNA and YSLEER. This clonotype occurred many times. Its antigen is unidentified. TCRbeta library construction was performed incorporating unique molecular identifiers. TCRdb re-called the PCR reads with MiXCR, one entry per CDR3 protein. The sample lists 55,000 to 85,000 distinct CDR3 sequences, about 11% occurring once. The sequencing here drew on PBMCs, taken before TCRalphabeta/CD19-depleted stem cell transplant. The TCR comes from a boy aged 5-17 years with acute myeloid leukemia, due to receive a stem cell transplant. The V call is TRBV4-3, the J call TRBJ1-5; D unclear. The CDR3 protein is CASSQENRQPQHF. In DNA form, the CDR3 reads TGCGCCAGCAGCCAAGAGAATCGTCAGCCCCAGCATTTT.